The 7 T cell receptor beta chains listed next were all sequenced from one sample in a study of blood T cell repertoires in COVID-19. Sequencing was performed with immunoSEQ multiplex PCR; in TCRdb, only in-frame clones are kept and a portion is missing. The sample includes about 150,000 clones, roughly 90% of them seen just once. Sequencing was carried out using peripheral blood. The receptors come from a man aged 45-65 years with acute or convalescent COVID-19.

This chain connects TRBV28 to TRBJ1-4; D is possibly TRBD1 (6 bases). Trimming left V 6 bases short and J 2 bases short, with 10 bases between. Germline values: CDR1 MDHEN, CDR2 SYDVKM. The length of the CDR3 is 14 residues. The CDR3 DNA follows: TGTGCCAGCAGAACAGGGAGTACTAATGAAAAACTGTTTTTT. Its translation is CASRTGSTNEKLFF.

This chain joins TRBV30 and TRBJ1-5; 7 bases align to TRBD1. The CDR3 covers 14 residues. V gave up 5 bases and J gave up 2 bases; unmatched junction bases: 6. Germline loops: CDR1 GTSNPN, CDR2 SVGIG (reference sequence). The CDR3 nucleotides read TGTGCCTGGGGTGCTGGACAGGGCAATCAGCCCCAGCATTTT. Protein sequence: CAWGAGQGNQPQHF.

This CDR3 reads CAIAPGANEKLFF. The DNA of the CDR3 is TGTGCCATCGCTCCGGGAGCTAATGAAAAACTGTTTTTT. The J gene is TRBJ1-4, the V gene TRBV10-3; D ambiguous. Trimming removed 8 bases at V and 3 bases at J, with 10 bases between. This CDR3 is 13 amino acids long. Looked up from germline, CDR1 is ENHRY and CDR2 is SYGVKD.

V usage is TRBV7-2 and J usage is TRBJ1-1; D might be TRBD1 (6 bases). This CDR3 is built from 13 residues. The ends were cut back, 6 bases at V and 0 bases at J, with 8 bases in the middle. Germline V gene data show CDR1 as SGHTA and CDR2 as FQGNSA. The CDR3 reads CASRAGVNTEAFF. The CDR3 bases are TGTGCCAGCAGGGCAGGGGTGAACACTGAAGCTTTCTTT.

The CDR3 bases are TGTGCCAGCAGTCTTAGACTAGCGGGTCTACAAGAGACCCAGTACTTC. Residues: CASSLRLAGLQETQYF. This rearrangement joins TRBV28 to TRBJ2-5; TRBD2 agrees at 10 bases. The CDR3 has 16 amino acids. V shed 5 bases and J 2 bases; nucleotides not matched to a gene: 8. Germline V gives CDR1 MDHEN, CDR2 SYDVKM. The whole variable domain, remainder taken from reference TRBV28 and TRBJ2-5, is DVKVTQSSRYLVKRTGEKVFLECVQDMDHENMFWYRQDPGLGLRLIYFSYDVKMKEKGDIPEGYSVSREKKERFSLILESASTNQTSMYLCASSLRLAGLQETQYFGPGTRLLVL.

The genes are TRBV7-2 and TRBJ1-2; D unclear. Trimming stripped 2 bases from V and 4 bases from J, with 17 bases between. In germline, CDR1 is SGHTA, CDR2 FQGNSA. CDR3 size: 16 residues. In DNA, the CDR3 is TGTGCCAGCAGCTTATTTGGAGGCCCCTCCTCCTATGGCTACACCTTC. It codes for CASSLFGGPSSYGYTF.

This chain joins TRBV27 and TRBJ1-6; D remains unclear. Germline V CDR1 and CDR2: MNHEY, SMNVEV (reference sequence). There are 13 residues in the CDR3. V was trimmed by 5 bases and J by 9 bases, leaving 11 bases between them. CDR3: CASSLGRSSPLHF. CDR3 nucleotides: TGTGCCAGCAGTCTCGGTCGGAGTTCACCCCTCCACTTT.